A selection of T cell receptor beta chains follows, all from one sample in a study of graft-versus-host responses after intestinal transplantation. The method was immunoSEQ multiplex PCR; TCRdb's version includes in-frame clones alone and lacks a portion of them. Of about 51,000 clones listed, roughly 95% are singletons. These receptors have no identified antigens. Here the sequenced sample was unstimulated CD8+ T cells sorted from spleen or lymph node cells, taken before transplant. All receptors derive from a human donor who was the organ donor for an intestinal transplant. The CDR3 runs from the conserved cysteine through the conserved F or W.

j_call v_call cdr3_aa
TRBJ1-2 TRBV7-9 CASRPDYSEYGYTF
TRBJ2-7 TRBV6-1 CASSELIAVSAYEQYF
TRBJ1-1 TRBV2 CASSDTTGLTEAFF
TRBJ1-6 TRBV9 CASSVEESGNSPLHF
TRBJ2-7 TRBV27 CASSLGVDSRFGEQYF
TRBJ2-2 TRBV4-1 CASSQRVSGGRDGELFF
TRBJ2-1 TRBV5-4 CASSSNPTGDHNEQFF
TRBJ1-4 TRBV7-2 CASSPDGRLELFF
TRBJ1-4 TRBV30 CAWTGVGVREKLFF
TRBJ2-7 TRBV5-1 CASSTRLAGKQDEQYF
TRBJ2-1 TRBV11-2 CASSLWDSYNEQFF
TRBJ2-7 TRBV30 CAWSVSGSNEQYF
TRBJ1-6 TRBV4-3 CASSQAQGGSPLHF
TRBJ2-2 TRBV27 CASSLDGNTGELFF
TRBJ1-1 TRBV19 CASSMSRGDNTEAFF
TRBJ1-1 TRBV6-5 CASSYSGGVGTEAFF
TRBJ2-7 TRBV19 CASSTGLAGIHEQYF
TRBJ1-1 TRBV4-2 CASSQGAREAFF
TRBJ1-1 TRBV9 CASSVEGHLNTEAFF
TRBJ2-1 TRBV21-1 CASEYQSGTGDHEQFF
TRBJ1-2 TRBV2 CARTLDITNYGYTF
TRBJ2-7 TRBV2 CASTSPGTGYGSYEQYF
TRBJ2-7 TRBV5-1 CASSPGTGNYEQYF
TRBJ1-2 TRBV15 CATSSDRFSHGYTF
TRBJ2-7 TRBV19 CASSISWTGNEQYF
TRBJ2-2 TRBV5-4 CASSLAGELFF
TRBJ2-7 TRBV6-1 CASSDSSVHEQYF
TRBJ1-6 TRBV27 CASSLEGSSPLHF
TRBJ1-2 TRBV6-5 CASSYLYGYTF